Presented here are 16 T cell receptor beta chains from one specimen sequenced in a study of blood T cells in healthy people across ages. A J-beta primer mix and a sample-barcoded 5' primer were used in a second PCR of roughly 6 to 11 cycles. Via MiXCR, TCRdb re-called the 5' RACE reads, giving one row per CDR3 protein. The sample shows 450,000 to 700,000 distinct CDR3 sequences, about 26% of them seen only once. The sequenced sample consisted of blood. The receptors were sampled from a woman between 65 and 79 years old in good health.

The V call is TRBV7-2, the J call TRBJ2-1, with 14 bases identical to TRBD2. The ends lost 5 bases at V and 7 bases at J; junction bases unmatched: 4. The CDR3 totals 15 residues. CDR1 is SGHTA, CDR2 FQGNSA, per germline. This CDR3 reads CASSKGLAGANEQFF. CDR3 coding DNA: TGTGCCAGCAGCAAGGGACTAGCGGGGGCAAATGAGCAGTTCTTC.

This clonotype was observed a few times. The V and J genes are TRBV12-3 or TRBV12-4 and TRBJ2-5; TRBD1 aligns across 7 bases. CDR3 size: 14 residues. The trim removed 5 bases at V and 5 bases at J, leaving 8 bases unmatched. CDR3 coding DNA: TGTGCCAGCAGTCTAAAAGTACAGGGGGAGACCCAGTACTTC. This gives the protein CASSLKVQGETQYF.

The chain links TRBV20-1 to TRBJ2-4; TRBD1 matches at 7 bases. CDR1 and CDR2 (germline): DFQATT, SNEGSKA (reference sequence). V gave up 6 bases and J gave up 4 bases; unmatched junction bases: 9. This CDR3 has 14 amino acids. The CDR3 sequence: CSATNRGQKNIQYF. Here the CDR3 DNA reads TGCAGTGCCACAAATAGGGGACAGAAAAACATTCAGTACTTC.

The V and J genes are TRBV20-1 and TRBJ1-2; D call uncertain. Trimming took off 3 bases at V and 7 bases at J, with 15 bases between the two ends. Germline loops: CDR1 DFQATT, CDR2 SNEGSKA (reference sequence). The length of the CDR3 is 13 residues. This CDR3 reads CSASQAVVSGYTF. CDR3 nucleotide sequence: TGCAGTGCTAGTCAAGCGGTAGTCTCTGGCTACACCTTC.

The chain has TRBV20-1 and TRBJ2-5, with 13 bases matching TRBD2. Germline trimming cut 6 bases from V and 5 bases from J; bases unmatched to any gene: 15. There are 17 residues in the CDR3. CDR1 DFQATT and CDR2 SNEGSKA come from the germline V gene (reference sequence). The CDR3 DNA sequence: TGCAGTGCGCCTAAAACTAGCGGGGGGGCAAGTAGGGAGACCCAGTACTTC. This translates into CSAPKTSGGASRETQYF.

This clonotype was counted between two and nine times. The chain couples TRBV7-3 to TRBJ2-1, with 8 nucleotides matching TRBD2. CDR3 length: 15 residues. After removal of 3 bases from V and 7 bases from J, the junction contained 8 bases not matched to a gene. Germline values: CDR1 SGHTA, CDR2 FQGTGA. The CDR3 loop reads CASSFTGGPGNEQFF. The CDR3 DNA follows: TGTGCCAGCAGCTTCACGGGGGGGCCGGGAAATGAGCAGTTCTTC.

The chain is built from TRBV25-1 and TRBJ1-2; tentative D call: TRBD1 (6 bases). The germline CDR1 and CDR2 sequences are MGHDK and SYGVNS. This CDR3 spans 13 amino acids. Deletions cut 2 bases from V and 7 bases from J, with 11 bases between. CDR3 DNA sequence: TGTGCCAGCAGTGAAATGGGGGGGCTTGGCTACACCTTC. Residues: CASSEMGGLGYTF.

This clonotype was detected a few times. The chain uses TRBV7-2 and TRBJ2-1; the D is unclear. Germline assignment: CDR1 SGHTA and CDR2 FQGNSA. The CDR3 is made up of 17 amino acids. The V end was cut by 1 base, the J end by 0 bases, with 13 bases between. DNA of the CDR3: TGTGCCAGCAGCTTAGGGGGTGGCCTAAGCTCCTACAATGAGCAGTTCTTC. Translated: CASSLGGGLSSYNEQFF.

V is TRBV5-1 and J is TRBJ2-7, with D possibly being TRBD1 (5 bases). The CDR3 contains 15 residues. Trimming took off 5 bases at V and 0 bases at J, with 15 bases between the two ends. Germline V lookup: CDR1 SGHRS, CDR2 YFSETQ. CDR3 nucleotide sequence: TGCGCCAGCAGTCCCAGGGCAGCGACCTCCTACGAGCAGTACTTC. It yields the protein CASSPRAATSYEQYF.

This clonotype was observed a few times. V usage is TRBV12-3 or TRBV12-4 and J usage is TRBJ2-5; D unclear. The V gene lost 3 bases and the J gene lost 4 bases, with 15 bases spanning the gap. The CDR3 is 15 residues long. CDR3 nucleotides: TGTGCCAGCAGTTTTGCTCGGCCGCTCCGAGAGACCCAGTACTTC. Its translation: CASSFARPLRETQYF.

The rearrangement uses TRBV20-1 and TRBJ2-3; TRBD2 might be the D (6 bases). Trimming took 8 bases from V and 5 from J, leaving 11 bases between them. From germline, CDR1 is DFQATT and CDR2 SNEGSKA (reference sequence). The CDR3 totals 11 residues. The CDR3 sequence is CSTRSGDTQYF. The CDR3 region has the DNA TGCAGTACCCGTAGCGGAGATACGCAGTATTTT.

This clonotype was seen once. V gene TRBV11-1 combines with J gene TRBJ2-1, with 9 positions matching TRBD1. CDR1 is SGHAT, CDR2 FQDESV, per germline (reference sequence). The junction had 12 bases not matched to a gene; V was cut back by 5 bases and J by 7 bases. The CDR3 is made up of 16 amino acids. CDR3 nucleotide sequence: TGTGCCAGCAGCCATTCGAAAGACAGGGGGAGGAATGAGCAGTTCTTC. It specifies CASSHSKDRGRNEQFF.

The chain joins TRBV5-6 to TRBJ2-2; possibly TRBD1 for D (5 bases). V was pared by 1 base and J by 6 bases, with 22 bases between. The CDR3 sequence is 18 residues long. CDR1 SGHDT and CDR2 YYEEEE come from the germline V gene. The DNA of the CDR3 is TGTGCCAGCAGCTTGAGGGCGTTCACCTACCCAGGGCCCGGGGAGCTGTTTTTT. This codes for CASSLRAFTYPGPGELFF.

The rearrangement joins TRBV10-3 to TRBJ2-3, with 11 positions matching TRBD2. Trimming at V came to 2 bases and at J to 3 bases, leaving 4 bases not matched to a gene. The CDR3 sequence is 16 residues long. The germline V gene has CDR1 ENHRY and CDR2 SYGVKD. The CDR3 sequence: CAISEPLAGGTDTQYF. The CDR3 DNA follows: TGTGCCATCAGTGAGCCCCTAGCGGGGGGAACAGATACGCAGTATTTT.

The V gene is TRBV30, the J gene TRBJ2-5; 7 bases match TRBD2. This CDR3 is 13 amino acids long. V was clipped by 0 bases and J by 4 bases; unmatched bases: 2. CDR1 and CDR2 from the germline V gene are GTSNPN and SVGIG (reference sequence). The CDR3 DNA reads TGTGCCTGGAGTGTAAGCGGGGCAGAGACCCAGTACTTC. Translating it yields CAWSVSGAETQYF.

This clonotype was recorded a few times. CDR3 DNA sequence: TGTGCCATCAGAGGACAGAGAAACACTGAAGCTTTCTTT. Its translation: CAIRGQRNTEAFF. This chain connects TRBV10-3 to TRBJ1-1, with D maybe TRBD1 (6 bases). The CDR3 covers 13 residues. V dropped 6 bases and J dropped 2 bases, with 10 bases sitting between them. From germline, CDR1 is ENHRY and CDR2 SYGVKD.